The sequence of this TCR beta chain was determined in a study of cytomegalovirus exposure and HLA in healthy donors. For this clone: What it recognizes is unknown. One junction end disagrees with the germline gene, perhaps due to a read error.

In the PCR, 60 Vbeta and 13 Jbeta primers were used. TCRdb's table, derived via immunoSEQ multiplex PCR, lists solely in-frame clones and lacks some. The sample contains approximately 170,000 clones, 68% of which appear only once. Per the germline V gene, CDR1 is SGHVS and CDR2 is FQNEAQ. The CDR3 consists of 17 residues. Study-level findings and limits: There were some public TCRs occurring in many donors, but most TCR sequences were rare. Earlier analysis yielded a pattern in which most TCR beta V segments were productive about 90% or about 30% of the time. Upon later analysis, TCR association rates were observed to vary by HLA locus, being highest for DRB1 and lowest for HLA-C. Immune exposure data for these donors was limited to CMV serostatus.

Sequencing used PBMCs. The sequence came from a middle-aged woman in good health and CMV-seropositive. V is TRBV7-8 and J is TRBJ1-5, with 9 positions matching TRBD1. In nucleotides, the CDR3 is TGTGCCAGCAGCTTTGGGCAACAGGGGGCTAACAATCAGCCCCAGAATTTT. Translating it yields CASSFGQQGANNQPQNF.